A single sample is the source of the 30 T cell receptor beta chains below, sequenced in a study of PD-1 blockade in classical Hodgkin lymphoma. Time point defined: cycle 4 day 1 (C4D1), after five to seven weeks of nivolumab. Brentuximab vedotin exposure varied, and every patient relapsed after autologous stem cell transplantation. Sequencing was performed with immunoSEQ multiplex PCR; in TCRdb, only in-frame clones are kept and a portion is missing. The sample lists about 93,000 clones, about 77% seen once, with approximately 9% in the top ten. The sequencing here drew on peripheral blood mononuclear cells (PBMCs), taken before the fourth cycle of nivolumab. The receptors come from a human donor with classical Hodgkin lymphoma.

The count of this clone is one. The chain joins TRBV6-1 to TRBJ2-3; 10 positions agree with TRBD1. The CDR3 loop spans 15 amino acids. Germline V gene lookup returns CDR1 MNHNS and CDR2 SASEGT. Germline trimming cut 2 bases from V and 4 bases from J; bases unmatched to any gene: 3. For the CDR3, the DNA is TGTGCCAGCAGTGAAACGGGACAGGGGCCAGATACGCAGTATTTT. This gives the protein CASSETGQGPDTQYF.

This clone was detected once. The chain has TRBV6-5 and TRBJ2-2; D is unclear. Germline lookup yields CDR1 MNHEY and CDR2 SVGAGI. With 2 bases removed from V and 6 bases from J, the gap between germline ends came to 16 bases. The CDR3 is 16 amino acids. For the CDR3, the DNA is TGTGCCAGCAGTTACGCCGGGTTGGGCCTTTCCGGGGAGCTGTTTTTT. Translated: CASSYAGLGLSGELFF.

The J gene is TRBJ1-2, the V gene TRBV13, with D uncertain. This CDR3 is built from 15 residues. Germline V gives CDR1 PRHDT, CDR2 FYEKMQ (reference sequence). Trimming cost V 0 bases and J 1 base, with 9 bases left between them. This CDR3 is CASSLGGRINYGYTF. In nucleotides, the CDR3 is TGTGCCAGCAGCTTAGGTGGACGGATTAACTATGGCTACACCTTC.

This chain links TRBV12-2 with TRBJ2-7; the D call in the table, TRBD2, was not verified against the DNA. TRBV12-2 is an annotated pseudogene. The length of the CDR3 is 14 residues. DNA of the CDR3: TGTGCAAGTCGCTTAACCAGGACTAGCCTCGAGCAGTACTTC. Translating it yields CASRLTRTSLEQYF.

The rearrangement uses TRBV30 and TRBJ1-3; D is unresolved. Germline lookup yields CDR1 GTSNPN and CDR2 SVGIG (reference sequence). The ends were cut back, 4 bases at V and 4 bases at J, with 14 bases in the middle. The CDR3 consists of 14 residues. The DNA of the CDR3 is TGTGCCTGGAAAGGACGGCTTTCAGGAAACACCATATATTTT. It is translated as CAWKGRLSGNTIYF.

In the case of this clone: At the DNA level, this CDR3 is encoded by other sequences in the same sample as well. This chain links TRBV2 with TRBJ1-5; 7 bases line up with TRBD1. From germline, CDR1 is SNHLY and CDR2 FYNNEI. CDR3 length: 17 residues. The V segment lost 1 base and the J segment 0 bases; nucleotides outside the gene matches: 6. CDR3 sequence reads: CASSEVGRGNSNQPQHF. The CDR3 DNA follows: TGTGCCAGCAGTGAAGTCGGCAGGGGGAATAGCAATCAGCCCCAGCATTTT.

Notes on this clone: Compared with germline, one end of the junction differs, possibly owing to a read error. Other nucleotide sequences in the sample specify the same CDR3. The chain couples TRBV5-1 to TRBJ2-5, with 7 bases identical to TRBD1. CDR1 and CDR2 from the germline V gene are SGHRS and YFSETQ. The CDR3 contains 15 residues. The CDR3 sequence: CASSSTGTDAETQYF. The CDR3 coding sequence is TGCGCCAGCAGCTCCACCGGGACAGACGCAGAGACTCAGTACTTC.

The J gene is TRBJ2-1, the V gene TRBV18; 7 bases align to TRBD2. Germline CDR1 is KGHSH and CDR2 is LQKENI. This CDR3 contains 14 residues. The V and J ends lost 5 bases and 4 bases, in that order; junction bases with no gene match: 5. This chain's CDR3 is CASSGAGAYNEQFF. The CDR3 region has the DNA TGTGCCAGCTCAGGCGCGGGAGCTTACAATGAGCAGTTCTTC.

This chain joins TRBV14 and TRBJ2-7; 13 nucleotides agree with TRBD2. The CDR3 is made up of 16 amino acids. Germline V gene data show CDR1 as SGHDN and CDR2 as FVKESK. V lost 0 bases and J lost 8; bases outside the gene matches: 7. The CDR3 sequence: CASSQDAGTSGNKQYF. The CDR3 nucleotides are TGTGCCAGCAGCCAAGATGCCGGGACTAGCGGGAACAAGCAGTACTTC.

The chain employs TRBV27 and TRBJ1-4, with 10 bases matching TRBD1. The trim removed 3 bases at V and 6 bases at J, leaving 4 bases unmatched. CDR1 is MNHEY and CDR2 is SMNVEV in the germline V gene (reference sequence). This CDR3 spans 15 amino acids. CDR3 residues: CASSFWDRGDEKLFF. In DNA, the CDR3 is TGTGCCAGCAGTTTCTGGGACAGGGGTGATGAAAAACTGTTTTTT.

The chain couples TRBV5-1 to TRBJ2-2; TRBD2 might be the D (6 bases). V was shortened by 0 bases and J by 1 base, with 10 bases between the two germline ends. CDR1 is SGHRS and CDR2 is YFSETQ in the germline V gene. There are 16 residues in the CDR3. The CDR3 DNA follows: TGCGCCAGCAGCTTGGAAGGGACTGGGAACACCGGGGAGCTGTTTTTT. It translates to CASSLEGTGNTGELFF. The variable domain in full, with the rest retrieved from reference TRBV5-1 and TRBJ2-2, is KAGVTQTPRYLIKTRGQQVTLSCSPISGHRSVSWYQQTPGQGLQFLFEYFSETQRNKGNFPGRFSGRQFSNSRSEMNVSTLELGDSALYLCASSLEGTGNTGELFFGEGSRLTVL.

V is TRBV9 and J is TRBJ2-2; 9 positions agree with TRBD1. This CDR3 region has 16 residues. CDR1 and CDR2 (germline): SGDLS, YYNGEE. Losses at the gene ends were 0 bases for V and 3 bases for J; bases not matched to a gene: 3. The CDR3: CASSVGRTGDTGELFF. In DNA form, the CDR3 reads TGTGCCAGCAGCGTAGGAAGGACAGGGGACACCGGGGAGCTGTTTTTT.

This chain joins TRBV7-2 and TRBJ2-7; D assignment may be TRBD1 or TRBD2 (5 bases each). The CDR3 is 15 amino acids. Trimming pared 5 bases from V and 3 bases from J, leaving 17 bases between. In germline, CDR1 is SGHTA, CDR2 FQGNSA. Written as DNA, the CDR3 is TGTGCCAGCAGCATGGACGCGGGCACAGGCTACGAGCAGTACTTC. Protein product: CASSMDAGTGYEQYF.

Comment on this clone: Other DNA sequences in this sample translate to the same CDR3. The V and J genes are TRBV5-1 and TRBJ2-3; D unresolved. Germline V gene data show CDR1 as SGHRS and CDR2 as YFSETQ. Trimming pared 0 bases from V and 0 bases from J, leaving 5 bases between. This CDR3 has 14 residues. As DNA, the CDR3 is TGCGCCAGCAGCTTGGCTACGAGCACAGATACGCAGTATTTT. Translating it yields CASSLATSTDTQYF.

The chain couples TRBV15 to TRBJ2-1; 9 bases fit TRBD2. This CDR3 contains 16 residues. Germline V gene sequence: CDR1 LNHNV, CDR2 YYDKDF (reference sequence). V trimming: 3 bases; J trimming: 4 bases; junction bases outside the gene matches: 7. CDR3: CATSSHAGGFYNEQFF. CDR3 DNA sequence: TGTGCCACCAGCAGTCACGCGGGAGGGTTTTACAATGAGCAGTTCTTC.

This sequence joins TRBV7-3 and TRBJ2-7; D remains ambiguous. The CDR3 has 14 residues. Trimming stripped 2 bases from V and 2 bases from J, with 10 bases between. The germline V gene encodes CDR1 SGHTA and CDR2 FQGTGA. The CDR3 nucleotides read TGTGCCAGCAGCTTAGACCCAGGACCCTACGAGCAGTACTTC. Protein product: CASSLDPGPYEQYF.

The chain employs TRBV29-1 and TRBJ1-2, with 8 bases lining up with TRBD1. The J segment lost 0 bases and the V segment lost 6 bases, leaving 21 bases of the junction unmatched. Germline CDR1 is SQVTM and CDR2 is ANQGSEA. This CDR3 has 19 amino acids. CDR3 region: CSVRRWNRDRRATNYGYTF. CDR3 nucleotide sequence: TGCAGCGTCCGCCGGTGGAACCGGGACAGGAGGGCTACTAACTATGGCTACACCTTC.

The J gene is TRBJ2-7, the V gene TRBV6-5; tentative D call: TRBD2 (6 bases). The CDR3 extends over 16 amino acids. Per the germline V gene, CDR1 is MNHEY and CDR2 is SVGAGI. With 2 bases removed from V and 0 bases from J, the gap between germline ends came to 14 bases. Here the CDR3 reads CASSYGGLPSSYEQYF. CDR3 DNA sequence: TGTGCCAGCAGTTACGGGGGACTGCCAAGCTCCTACGAGCAGTACTTC.

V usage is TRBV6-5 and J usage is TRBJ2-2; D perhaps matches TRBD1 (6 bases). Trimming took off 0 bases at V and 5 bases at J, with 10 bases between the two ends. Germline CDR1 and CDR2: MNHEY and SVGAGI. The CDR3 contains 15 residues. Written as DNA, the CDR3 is TGTGCCAGCAGTTACTCCAGGGGACGGACCGGGGAGCTGTTTTTT. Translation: CASSYSRGRTGELFF.

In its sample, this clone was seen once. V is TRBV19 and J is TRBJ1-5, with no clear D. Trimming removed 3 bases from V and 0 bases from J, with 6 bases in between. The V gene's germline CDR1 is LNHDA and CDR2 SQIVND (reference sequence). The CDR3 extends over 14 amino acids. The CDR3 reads CASSMTPSNQPQHF. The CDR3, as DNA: TGTGCCAGTAGTATGACCCCTAGCAATCAGCCCCAGCATTTT. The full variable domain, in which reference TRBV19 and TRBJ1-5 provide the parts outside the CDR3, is DGGITQSPKYLFRKEGQNVTLSCEQNLNHDAMYWYRQDPGQGLRLIYYSQIVNDFQKGDIAEGYSVSREKKESFPLTVTSAQKNPTAFYLCASSMTPSNQPQHFGDGTRLSIL.

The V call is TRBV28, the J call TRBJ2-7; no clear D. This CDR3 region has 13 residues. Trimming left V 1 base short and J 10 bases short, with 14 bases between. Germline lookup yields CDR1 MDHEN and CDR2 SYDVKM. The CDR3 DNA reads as TGTGCCAGCAGTTTATTAGAATCGGTCGACCAGTACTTC. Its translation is CASSLLESVDQYF.

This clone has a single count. CDR3 sequence (DNA): TGTGCCAGCAGTGACGATGGGGGCAGTGAAAAACTGTTTTTT. This gives the protein CASSDDGGSEKLFF. This chain joins TRBV2 and TRBJ1-4; tentatively, D is TRBD1 (6 bases). Trimming pared 3 bases from V and 7 bases from J, leaving 12 bases between. The CDR3 has 14 amino acids. CDR1 SNHLY and CDR2 FYNNEI come from the germline V gene.

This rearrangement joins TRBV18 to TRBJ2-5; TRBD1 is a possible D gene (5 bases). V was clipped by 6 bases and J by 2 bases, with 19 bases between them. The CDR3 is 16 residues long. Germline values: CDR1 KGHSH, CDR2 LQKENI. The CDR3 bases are TGTGCCAGCTCCCTACTACCCATGGGGCCGCAAGAGACCCAGTACTTC. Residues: CASSLLPMGPQETQYF. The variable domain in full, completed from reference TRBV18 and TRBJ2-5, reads NAGVMQNPRHLVRRRGQEARLRCSPMKGHSHVYWYRQLPEEGLKFMVYLQKENIIDESGMPKERFSAEFPKEGPSILRIQQVVRGDSAAYFCASSLLPMGPQETQYFGPGTRLLVL.

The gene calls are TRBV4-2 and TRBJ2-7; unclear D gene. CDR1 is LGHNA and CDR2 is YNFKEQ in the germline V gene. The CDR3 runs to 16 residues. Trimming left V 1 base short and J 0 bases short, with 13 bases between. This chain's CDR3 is CASSQAEKAASYEQYF. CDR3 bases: TGTGCCAGCAGCCAAGCCGAAAAAGCTGCCTCCTACGAGCAGTACTTC.

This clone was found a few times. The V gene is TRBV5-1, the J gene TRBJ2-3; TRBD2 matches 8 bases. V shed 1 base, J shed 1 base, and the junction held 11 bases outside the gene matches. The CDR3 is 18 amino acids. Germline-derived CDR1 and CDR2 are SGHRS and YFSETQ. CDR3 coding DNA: TGCGCCAGCAGCTTGTCACCAGCGGGGGCTTTAGGCACAGATACGCAGTATTTT. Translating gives CASSLSPAGALGTDTQYF.

CDR3 region: CASSRDESGYGYTF. The DNA of the CDR3 is TGCGCCAGCAGTCGGGACGAAAGTGGGTATGGCTACACCTTC. The chain uses TRBV4-1 and TRBJ1-2, with TRBD1 as a possible D gene (5 bases). This CDR3 region has 14 residues. V lost 6 bases and J lost 5, with 16 bases in between. CDR1 and CDR2 from the germline V gene are MGHRA and YSYEKL.

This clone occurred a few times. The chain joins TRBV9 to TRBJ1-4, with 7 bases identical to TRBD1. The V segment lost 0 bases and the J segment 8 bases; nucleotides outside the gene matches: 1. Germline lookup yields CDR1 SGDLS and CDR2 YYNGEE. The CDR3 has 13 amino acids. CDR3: CASSVGDREKLFF. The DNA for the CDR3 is TGTGCCAGCAGCGTAGGGGACAGAGAAAAACTGTTTTTT.

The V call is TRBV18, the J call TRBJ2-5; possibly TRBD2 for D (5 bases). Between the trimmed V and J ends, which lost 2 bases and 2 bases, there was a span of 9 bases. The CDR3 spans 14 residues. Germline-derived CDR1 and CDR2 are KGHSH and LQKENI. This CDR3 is CASSPGLIQETQYF. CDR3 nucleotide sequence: TGTGCCAGCTCACCAGGACTGATACAAGAGACCCAGTACTTC.

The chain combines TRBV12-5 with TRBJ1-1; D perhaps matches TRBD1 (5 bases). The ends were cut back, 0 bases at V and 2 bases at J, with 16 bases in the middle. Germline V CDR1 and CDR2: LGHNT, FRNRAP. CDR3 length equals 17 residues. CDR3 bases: TGTGCTAGTGGTTTGGTACTGGGGTTAGGGGCAAACACTGAAGCTTTCTTT. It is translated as CASGLVLGLGANTEAFF.

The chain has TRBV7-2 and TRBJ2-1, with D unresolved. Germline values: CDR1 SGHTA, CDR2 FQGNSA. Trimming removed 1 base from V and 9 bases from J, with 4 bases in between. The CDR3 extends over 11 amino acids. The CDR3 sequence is CASSLVGEQFF. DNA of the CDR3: TGTGCCAGCAGCTTAGTGGGTGAGCAGTTCTTC.